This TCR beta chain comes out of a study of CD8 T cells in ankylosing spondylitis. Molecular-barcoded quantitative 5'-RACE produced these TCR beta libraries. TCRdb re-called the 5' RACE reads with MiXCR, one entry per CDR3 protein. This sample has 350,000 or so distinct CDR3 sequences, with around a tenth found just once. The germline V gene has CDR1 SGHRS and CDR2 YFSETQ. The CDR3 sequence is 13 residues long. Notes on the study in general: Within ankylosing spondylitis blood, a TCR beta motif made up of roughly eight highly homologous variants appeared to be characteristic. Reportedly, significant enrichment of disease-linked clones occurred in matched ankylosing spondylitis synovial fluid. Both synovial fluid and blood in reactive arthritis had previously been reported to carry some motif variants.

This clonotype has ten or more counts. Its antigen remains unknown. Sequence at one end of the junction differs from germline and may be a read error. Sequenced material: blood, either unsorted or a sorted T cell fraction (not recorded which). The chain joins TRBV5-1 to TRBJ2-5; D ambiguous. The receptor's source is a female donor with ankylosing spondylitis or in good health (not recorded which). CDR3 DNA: TGTGCCAGCAGCTTAGGAGCGCAAGAGACCCAGTACTTC. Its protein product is CASSLGAQETQYF.